This note documents a single TCR beta chain sequence. What it recognizes is unknown. This sample is part of a study of brain T cells in children with intractable seizures. Sequencing was limited to surgery cases with top T cell transcript signatures in brain tissue. Before surgery, patients took at least one anti-epileptic drug. Study-wide points: Among the top 50 brain clones were public and private clonotypes.

Profiling relied on immunoSEQ multiplex PCR, and the TCRdb table lists in-frame clones only, not all of them. The sample includes 7,500 to 10,000 clones, around 69% of them seen just once. The sequence was obtained from a boy in the first two years of life with tuberous sclerosis and intractable seizures. The specimen was resected brain tissue, collected at surgery.

The CDR3 bases are TGCGCCAGCAGCTTGGCGGCGGGTGGGGGCTACAATGAGCAGTTCTTC. It translates to CASSLAAGGGYNEQFF. The rearrangement uses TRBV5-1 and TRBJ2-1; the D gene could be TRBD1 or TRBD2 (5 bases each). Trimming took 0 bases from V and 3 from J, leaving 13 bases between them. The germline V gene encodes CDR1 SGHRS and CDR2 YFSETQ. CDR3 length equals 16 residues.